This T cell receptor (beta chain) is from a study of CD8+ T cells in alopecia areata. Whole-study context: Tofacitinib was given for 6 to 18 months, then stopped for 6 months. Study-wide results and caveats: For baseline CD8+ expansion, any link to response stays uncertain with one nonresponder.

The junction had 14 bases not matched to a gene; V was cut back by 4 bases and J by 1 base. This CDR3 region has 18 residues. Germline loops: CDR1 MNHEY, CDR2 SMNVEV (reference sequence). The treatment: oral pan-JAK inhibitor, 5-10 mg twice daily. The study team obtained lesional scalp punch biopsies and peripheral blood from alopecia areata patients. Once RNA had been extracted, it was reverse transcribed into cDNA to act as the sequencing template. The repertoire was sequenced with immunoSEQ multiplex PCR; TCRdb's copy has only in-frame clones and lacks some. Of under 250,000 clones in the sample, roughly three fifths are singletons; the top ten hold 1% to 1.5%. In regard to this clone: Its antigen is still unknown.

This TCR was sampled from a human donor with alopecia areata. The sample consisted of CD4+ T cells sorted from blood, taken at roughly week 45, from a patient treated with tofacitinib. The J gene is TRBJ2-3, the V gene TRBV27; 7 bases fit TRBD2. The DNA for the CDR3 is TGTGCCAGCAGTTACGAGACTAGCACATTTATGGGCACAGATACGCAGTATTTT. Translating gives CASSYETSTFMGTDTQYF.